The T cell receptor (beta chain) described here comes from a study of monozygotic twins with inflammatory bowel disease. Reanalyzing the 5' RACE reads, TCRdb keeps one entry per CDR3 protein, without DNA. The sample table includes 110,000 to 150,000 distinct CDR3 sequences. The CDR3 is 11 residues long. Germline V lookup: CDR1 DFQATT, CDR2 SNEGSKA (reference sequence). Every single donor had a roughly 2.5 ml blood sample drawn. Sequenced material: blood. The receptor comes from a human donor with ulcerative colitis or Crohn's disease, or a healthy co-twin of an affected twin (not recorded which). This sequence joins TRBV20-1 and TRBJ2-5. The CDR3 loop is CSARISETQYF.